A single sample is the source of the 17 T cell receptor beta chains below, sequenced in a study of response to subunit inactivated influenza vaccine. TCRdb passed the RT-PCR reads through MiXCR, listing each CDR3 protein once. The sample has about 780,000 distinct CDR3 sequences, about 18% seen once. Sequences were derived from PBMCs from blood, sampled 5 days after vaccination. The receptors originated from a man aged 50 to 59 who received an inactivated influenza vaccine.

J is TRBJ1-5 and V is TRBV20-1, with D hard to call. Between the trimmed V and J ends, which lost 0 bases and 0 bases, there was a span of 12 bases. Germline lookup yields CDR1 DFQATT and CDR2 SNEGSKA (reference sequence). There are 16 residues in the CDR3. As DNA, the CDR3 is TGCAGTGCTAGAGAACCAGGTCGTTCTAGCAATCAGCCCCAGCATTTT. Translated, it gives CSAREPGRSSNQPQHF.

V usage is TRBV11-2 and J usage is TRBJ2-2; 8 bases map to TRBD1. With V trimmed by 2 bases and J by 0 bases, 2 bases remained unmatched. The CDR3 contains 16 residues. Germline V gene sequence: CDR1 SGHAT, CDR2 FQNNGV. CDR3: CASSLNRGANTGELFF. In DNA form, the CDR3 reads TGTGCCAGCAGCTTAAACAGGGGGGCGAACACCGGGGAGCTGTTTTTT.

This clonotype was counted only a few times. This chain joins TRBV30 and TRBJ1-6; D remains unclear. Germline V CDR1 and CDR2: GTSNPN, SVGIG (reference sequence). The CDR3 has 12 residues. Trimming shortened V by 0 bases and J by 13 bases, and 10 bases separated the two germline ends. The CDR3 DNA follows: TGTGCCTGGAGTGTAGGGAGGCCGCCCCTCCACTTT. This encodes CAWSVGRPPLHF.

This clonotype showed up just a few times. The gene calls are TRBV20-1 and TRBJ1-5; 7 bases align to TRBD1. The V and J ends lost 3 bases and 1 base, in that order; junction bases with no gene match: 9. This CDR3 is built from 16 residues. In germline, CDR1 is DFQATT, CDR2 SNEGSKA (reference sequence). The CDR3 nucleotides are TGCAGTGCTAGGAATAAGACAGGGCCCAGCAATCAGCCCCAGCATTTT. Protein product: CSARNKTGPSNQPQHF.

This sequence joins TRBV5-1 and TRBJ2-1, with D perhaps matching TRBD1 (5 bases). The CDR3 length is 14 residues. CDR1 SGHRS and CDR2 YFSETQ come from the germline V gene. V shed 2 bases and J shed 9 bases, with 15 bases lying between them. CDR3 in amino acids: CASSFRGTTSEQFF. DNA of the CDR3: TGCGCCAGCAGCTTTAGGGGAACTACAAGTGAGCAGTTCTTC.

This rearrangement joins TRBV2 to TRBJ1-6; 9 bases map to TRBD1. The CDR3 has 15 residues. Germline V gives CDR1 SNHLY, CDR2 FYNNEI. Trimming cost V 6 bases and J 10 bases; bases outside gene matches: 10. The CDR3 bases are TGTGCCAGCAGCCCAGAGGGACAGGGTTTCTCACCCCTCCACTTT. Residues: CASSPEGQGFSPLHF.

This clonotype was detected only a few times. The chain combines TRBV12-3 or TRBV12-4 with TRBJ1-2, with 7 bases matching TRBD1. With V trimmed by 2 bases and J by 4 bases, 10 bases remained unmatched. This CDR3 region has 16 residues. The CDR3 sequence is CASSLRRTGTGYGYTF. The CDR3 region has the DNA TGTGCCAGCAGTTTAAGACGGACAGGAACAGGCTATGGCTACACCTTC.

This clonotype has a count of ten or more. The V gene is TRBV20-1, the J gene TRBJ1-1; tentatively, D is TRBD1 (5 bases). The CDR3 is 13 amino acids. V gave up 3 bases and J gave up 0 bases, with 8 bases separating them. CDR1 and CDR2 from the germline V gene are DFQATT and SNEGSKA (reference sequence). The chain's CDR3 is CSARGRVNTEAFF. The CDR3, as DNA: TGCAGTGCTAGGGGCAGGGTGAACACTGAAGCTTTCTTT.

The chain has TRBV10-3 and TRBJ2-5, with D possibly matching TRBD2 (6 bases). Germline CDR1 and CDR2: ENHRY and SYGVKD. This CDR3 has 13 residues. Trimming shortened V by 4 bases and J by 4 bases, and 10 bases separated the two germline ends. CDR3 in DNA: TGTGCCATCAGTGTAAGGGGAGGAGAGACCCAGTACTTC. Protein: CAISVRGGETQYF.

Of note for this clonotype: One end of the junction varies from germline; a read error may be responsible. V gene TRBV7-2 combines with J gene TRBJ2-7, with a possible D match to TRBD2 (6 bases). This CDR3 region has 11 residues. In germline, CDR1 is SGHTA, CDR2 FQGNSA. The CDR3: CASSLGWREDF. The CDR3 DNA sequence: TGTGCCAGCAGCTTAGGTTGGAGGGAGGACTTC.

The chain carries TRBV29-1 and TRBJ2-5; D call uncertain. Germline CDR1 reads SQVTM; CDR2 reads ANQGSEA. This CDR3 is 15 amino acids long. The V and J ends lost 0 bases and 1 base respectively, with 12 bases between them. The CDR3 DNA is TGCAGCGTTGAAGATCTGGTACGGACCCAAGAGACCCAGTACTTC. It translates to CSVEDLVRTQETQYF.

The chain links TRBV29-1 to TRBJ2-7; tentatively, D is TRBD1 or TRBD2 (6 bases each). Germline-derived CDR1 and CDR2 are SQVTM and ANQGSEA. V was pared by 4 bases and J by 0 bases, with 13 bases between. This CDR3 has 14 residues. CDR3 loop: CSVGGGTPSYEQYF. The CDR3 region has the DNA TGCAGCGTTGGAGGGGGGACACCCTCCTACGAGCAGTACTTC.

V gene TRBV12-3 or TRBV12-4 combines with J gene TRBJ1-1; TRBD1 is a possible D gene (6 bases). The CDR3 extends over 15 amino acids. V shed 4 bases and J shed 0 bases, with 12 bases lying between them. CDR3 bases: TGTGCCAGCAGTTCGTCAGGGGCGGTGAACACTGAAGCTTTCTTT. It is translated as CASSSSGAVNTEAFF.

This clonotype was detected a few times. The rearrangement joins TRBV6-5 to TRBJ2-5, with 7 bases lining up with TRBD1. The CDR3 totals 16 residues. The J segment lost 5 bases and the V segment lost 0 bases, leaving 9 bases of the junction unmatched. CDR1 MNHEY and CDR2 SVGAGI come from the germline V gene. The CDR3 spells CASSYSGQRIQETQYF. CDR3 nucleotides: TGTGCCAGCAGTTACTCGGGACAGCGGATCCAGGAGACCCAGTACTTC.

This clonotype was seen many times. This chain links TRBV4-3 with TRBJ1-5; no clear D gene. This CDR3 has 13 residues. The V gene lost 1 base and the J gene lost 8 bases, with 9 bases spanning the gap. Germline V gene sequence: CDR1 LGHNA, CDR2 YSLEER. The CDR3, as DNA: TGCGCCAGCAGCCAAGGGGTCTGGGAGCCCCAGCATTTT. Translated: CASSQGVWEPQHF.

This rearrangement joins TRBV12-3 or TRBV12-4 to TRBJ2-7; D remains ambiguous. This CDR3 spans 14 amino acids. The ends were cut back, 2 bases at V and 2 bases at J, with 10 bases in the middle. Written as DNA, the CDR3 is TGTGCCAGCAGTTTAAGGGTCGGAACCTACGAGCAGTACTTC. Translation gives CASSLRVGTYEQYF.

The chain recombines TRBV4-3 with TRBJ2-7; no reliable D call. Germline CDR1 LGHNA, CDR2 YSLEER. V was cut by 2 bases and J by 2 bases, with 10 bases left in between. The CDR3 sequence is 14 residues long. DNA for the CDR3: TGCGCCAGCAGCCAATTCCGAACGGCCTACGAGCAGTACTTC. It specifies CASSQFRTAYEQYF.